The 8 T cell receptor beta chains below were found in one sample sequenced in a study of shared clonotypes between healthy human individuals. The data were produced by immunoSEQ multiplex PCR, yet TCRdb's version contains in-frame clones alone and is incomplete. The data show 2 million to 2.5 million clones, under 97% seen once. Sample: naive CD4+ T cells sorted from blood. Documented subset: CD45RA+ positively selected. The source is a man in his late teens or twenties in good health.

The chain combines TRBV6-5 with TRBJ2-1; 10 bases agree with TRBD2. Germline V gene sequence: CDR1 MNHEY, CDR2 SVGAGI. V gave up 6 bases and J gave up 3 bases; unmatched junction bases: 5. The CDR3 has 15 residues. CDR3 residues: CASRISGGYYNEQFF. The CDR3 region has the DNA TGTGCCAGCAGAATTAGCGGGGGGTACTACAATGAGCAGTTCTTC.

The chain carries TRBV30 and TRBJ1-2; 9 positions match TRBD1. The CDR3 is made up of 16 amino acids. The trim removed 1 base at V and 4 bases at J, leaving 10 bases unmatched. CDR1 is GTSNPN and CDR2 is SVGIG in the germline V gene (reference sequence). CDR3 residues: CAWSARAWDRVYGYTF. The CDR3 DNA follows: TGTGCCTGGAGTGCGCGAGCCTGGGACAGGGTCTATGGCTACACCTTC.

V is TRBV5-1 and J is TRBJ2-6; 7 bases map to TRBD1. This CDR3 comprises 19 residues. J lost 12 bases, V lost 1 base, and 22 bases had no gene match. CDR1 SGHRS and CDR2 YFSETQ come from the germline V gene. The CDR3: CASSLTPSIDRVVPTVLTF. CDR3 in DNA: TGCGCCAGCAGCTTGACGCCCTCCATTGACAGGGTGGTACCGACCGTCCTGACTTTC.

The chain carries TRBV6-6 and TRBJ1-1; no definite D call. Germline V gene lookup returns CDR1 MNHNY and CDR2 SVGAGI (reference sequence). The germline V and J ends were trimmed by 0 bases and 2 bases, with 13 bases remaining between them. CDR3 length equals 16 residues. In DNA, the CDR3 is TGTGCCAGCAGTTACTCTCGGGGTGGGGTCAACACTGAAGCTTTCTTT. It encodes CASSYSRGGVNTEAFF.

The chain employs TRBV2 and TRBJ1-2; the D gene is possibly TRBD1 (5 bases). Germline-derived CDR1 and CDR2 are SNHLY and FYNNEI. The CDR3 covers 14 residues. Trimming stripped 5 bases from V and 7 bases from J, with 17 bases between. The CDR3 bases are TGTGCCAGCAGTCTGGACACGACCCTTGGTGGCTACACCTTC. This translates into CASSLDTTLGGYTF.

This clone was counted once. The CDR3 here is CASSPDRTSGNTIYF. For the CDR3, the DNA is TGTGCCAGCAGCCCGGACAGGACCTCTGGAAACACCATATATTTT. J is TRBJ1-3 and V is TRBV6-5; 7 bases fit TRBD1. The CDR3 has 15 amino acids. Germline V gene sequence: CDR1 MNHEY, CDR2 SVGAGI. V lost 6 bases and J lost 0; bases outside the gene matches: 5.

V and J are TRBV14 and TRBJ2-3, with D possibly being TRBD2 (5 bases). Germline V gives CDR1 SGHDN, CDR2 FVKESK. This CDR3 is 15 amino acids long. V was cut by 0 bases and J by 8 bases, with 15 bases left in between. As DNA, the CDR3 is TGTGCCAGCAGCCAAGAGATTACGGGGTCGGCTACGCAGTATTTT. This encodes CASSQEITGSATQYF.

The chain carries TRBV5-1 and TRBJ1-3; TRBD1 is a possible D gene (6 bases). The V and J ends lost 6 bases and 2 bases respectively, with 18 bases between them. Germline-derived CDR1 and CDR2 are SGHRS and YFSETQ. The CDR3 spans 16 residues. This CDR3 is CASTPDGKGAGNTIYF. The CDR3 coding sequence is TGCGCCAGCACACCCGACGGCAAGGGGGCTGGAAACACCATATATTTT.